These T cell receptor beta chains were read from a single sample in a study of T cells in Graves' hyperthyroidism and ophthalmopathy. TCRdb processed the multiplex PCR reads anew with MiXCR; each CDR3 protein has one entry. The sample holds just under 750,000 distinct CDR3 sequences, about 35% seen once. The material sequenced was blood. Every receptor here comes from a woman between 40 and 55 years old with Graves' hyperthyroidism. The CDR3 runs from the conserved cysteine through the conserved F or W. A D gene is named only where the DNA matches it firmly. Some rows have no size entry. The others give once, few or many, or a class for an expanded clone.

d_gene	j_gene	v_gene	abundance	CDR3nt	CDR3aa
TRBD2	TRBJ2-6	TRBV5-1	few	TGCGCCAGCAGCCTCAATCCTACTAGCGGGAGGGCCTGGGATGGGGCCAACGTCCTGACTTTC	CASSLNPTSGRAWDGANVLTF
NA	TRBJ1-1	TRBV2	many	TGTGCCAGCAGTGAGCAGGGACACACTGAAGCTTTCTTT	CASSEQGHTEAFF
TRBD1	TRBJ2-7	TRBV9	many	TGTGCCAGCAGTCGGACAGGAGGTCGCGAGCAGTACTTC	CASSRTGGREQYF
NA	TRBJ2-7	TRBV15	NA	TGTGCCACCAGCAGTTTCAGGGACCTGAACGAGCAGTACTTC	CATSSFRDLNEQYF
NA	TRBJ2-5	TRBV7-7	many	TGTGCTACCCGGGACTTGAAAGAGACCCAGTACTTC	CATRDLKETQYF
TRBD2	TRBJ2-7	TRBV6-5	few	TGTGCCAGCAGCAAATCTAGCGGGGGGATACCCTACGAGCAGTACTTC	CASSKSSGGIPYEQYF
TRBD1	TRBJ2-5	TRBV20-1	NA	TGCAGCACAGGGGGGACAGGGGAAGGGACCCAGTACTTC	CSTGGTGEGTQYF
TRBD2	TRBJ2-7	TRBV29-1	many	TGCAGCGCAAAATGGAGCCTAGCGGGAGGAGGAGAGCAGTACTTC	CSAKWSLAGGGEQYF
TRBD2	TRBJ2-7	TRBV29-1	NA	TGCAGCGTTGCTTCGGGGGGATCCTACGAGCAGTACTTC	CSVASGGSYEQYF
TRBD1	TRBJ2-7	TRBV4-3	NA	TGCGCCAGCAGCCAAGCGACAGGGTCTTTTTACGAGCAGTACTTC	CASSQATGSFYEQYF
TRBD1	TRBJ1-1	TRBV25-1	NA	TGTGCCAGCAGCCTCCGGACAGGGTGGGGAACTGAAGCTTTCTTT	CASSLRTGWGTEAFF
TRBD2	TRBJ2-5	TRBV29-1	NA	TGCAGCGAAGGGACTAGCGGGAGCCGAGAGACCCAGTACTTC	CSEGTSGSRETQYF
NA	TRBJ2-5	TRBV7-8	NA	TGTGCCAGCAGCTTAGTGCAGGTCCTACAAGAGACCCAGTACTTC	CASSLVQVLQETQYF
TRBD1	TRBJ2-7	TRBV7-9	few	TGTGCCAGCCAGACAGGGGTTGGCGAGCAGTACTTC	CASQTGVGEQYF
TRBD1	TRBJ2-7	TRBV7-7	NA	TGTGCTAGCGGCCGAGTGCCCCCGGGACAGGTCCTAACCTACGAGCAGTACTTC	CASGRVPPGQVLTYEQYF
TRBD2	TRBJ2-7	TRBV7-2	many	TGTGCCAGCAGCCATGGAGCTGCGGGGAGGGCGACCTACGAGCAGTACTTC	CASSHGAAGRATYEQYF
NA	TRBJ2-2	TRBV6-1	NA	TGTGCCAGCAGTGAATCAGGCCACTTCACCGGGGAGCTGTTTTTT	CASSESGHFTGELFF
TRBD2	TRBJ2-2	TRBV7-9	NA	TGTGCCAGCAGCCAGGCCGGGACTAGCGGGGGGAACACCGGGGAGCTGTTTTTT	CASSQAGTSGGNTGELFF
NA	TRBJ1-4	TRBV5-1	NA	TGCGCCAGCAGCTTGGATGGCCGCCGTACAACTAATGAAAAACTGTTTTTT	CASSLDGRRTTNEKLFF
TRBD1	TRBJ1-2	TRBV28	NA	TGTGCCAGCAGTCGATCAGGAGGGGGCGGCTACACCTTC	CASSRSGGGGYTF
TRBD2	TRBJ2-5	TRBV7-8	NA	TGTGCCAGCAACTTCGGGAGGGACCTACCCCGAGAGACCCAGTACTTC	CASNFGRDLPRETQYF
TRBD1	TRBJ1-6	TRBV7-2	few	TGCGCCAGCAGCCAGGGGGAACTGAATAATTCACCCCTCCACTTT	CASSQGELNNSPLHF
NA	TRBJ1-3	TRBV7-9	NA	TGTGCCAGCACCAACTCTGGAGACACCATATATTTT	CASTNSGDTIYF
NA	TRBJ1-1	TRBV12-3/TRBV12-4	NA	TGTGCCAGCAGCCCTCATCAGGGTCACACTGAAGCTTTCTTT	CASSPHQGHTEAFF
TRBD1	TRBJ1-4	TRBV11-1	NA	TGTGCCAGCAGCATAGACAGGGTGGCTAATGAAAAACTGTTTTTT	CASSIDRVANEKLFF
TRBD1	TRBJ1-1	TRBV20-1	NA	TGCAGTGCTAGAAAAGACAGGGTGAACACTGAAGCTTTCTTT	CSARKDRVNTEAFF
TRBD1	TRBJ1-2	TRBV6-5	NA	TGTGCCAGCAGTCCACAGCCGGGACAGGGGAACTATGGCTACACCTTC	CASSPQPGQGNYGYTF
NA	TRBJ1-1	TRBV5-1	NA	TGCGCCGGCAGCTTGGTTGGGGACACTGAAGCTTTCTTT	CAGSLVGDTEAFF
NA	TRBJ2-7	TRBV7-3	NA	TGTGCCAGCAGCTGGGTAGGGATTTACTACGAGCAGTACTTC	CASSWVGIYYEQYF
NA	TRBJ2-7	TRBV19	NA	TGTGCCAGTAGTACAACAGGGCTCGAGCAGTACTTC	CASSTTGLEQYF
NA	TRBJ1-2	TRBV30	NA	TGTGCCTGGAATTTCTATGGCTACACCTTC	CAWNFYGYTF
TRBD1	TRBJ1-1	TRBV19	many	TGTGCCAGTAGTGAGAACCCAGGGGGCGCGACTGAAGCTTTCTTT	CASSENPGGATEAFF